These 25 T cell receptor beta chains originate from one sample sequenced in a study of blood T cells in healthy people across ages. The use of a sample-barcoded 5' primer and a J-beta primer mix characterized a second PCR of roughly 6 to 11 cycles. TCRdb independently ran MiXCR on the 5' RACE reads; one entry per CDR3 protein. The table shows more than 1.4 million distinct CDR3 sequences, with roughly 45% occurring only once. Source material: blood. These receptors were obtained from a young woman in good health.

This clonotype was counted only a few times. V usage is TRBV9 and J usage is TRBJ2-3; 8 bases are shared with TRBD1. Germline lookup yields CDR1 SGDLS and CDR2 YYNGEE. The CDR3 covers 15 residues. V lost 3 bases and J lost 3; bases outside the gene matches: 6. CDR3 protein: CASSGPGQGTDTQYF. In DNA, the CDR3 is TGTGCCAGCAGCGGACCAGGACAGGGAACAGATACGCAGTATTTT.

J is TRBJ2-1 and V is TRBV20-1; D is uncertain. Trimming pared 6 bases from V and 0 bases from J, leaving 9 bases between. This CDR3 region has 13 residues. Germline lookup yields CDR1 DFQATT and CDR2 SNEGSKA (reference sequence). CDR3 bases: TGCAGTGCGCATACCGGCTCCTACAATGAGCAGTTCTTC. Residues: CSAHTGSYNEQFF.

In its sample, this clonotype was seen a few times. The chain is built from TRBV5-1 and TRBJ2-7, with D uncertain. The germline V gene has CDR1 SGHRS and CDR2 YFSETQ. The CDR3 sequence is 14 residues long. The V end was cut by 0 bases, the J end by 1 base, with 8 bases between. In nucleotides, the CDR3 is TGCGCCAGCAGCTTGGTGGTAGGGTCCTACGAGCAGTACTTC. Translating gives CASSLVVGSYEQYF.

The rearrangement links TRBV20-1 to TRBJ1-2; D is possibly TRBD1 (6 bases). Germline CDR1 is DFQATT and CDR2 is SNEGSKA (reference sequence). Trimming took 6 bases from V and 4 from J, leaving 15 bases between them. CDR3 length: 13 amino acids. The CDR3 sequence is CSARGMGGYGYTF. Here the CDR3 DNA reads TGCAGTGCCAGGGGCATGGGGGGCTATGGCTACACCTTC.

The chain uses TRBV6-4 and TRBJ2-3; TRBD2 agrees at 8 bases. The CDR3 runs to 15 residues. From germline, CDR1 is MRHNA and CDR2 SNTAGT. Trimming at V came to 6 bases and at J to 3 bases, leaving 8 bases not matched to a gene. CDR3: CASSGASGGTDTQYF. CDR3 nucleotide sequence: TGTGCCAGCAGCGGAGCCAGCGGGGGAACAGATACGCAGTATTTT.

This rearrangement joins TRBV20-1 to TRBJ2-7; D gene ambiguous. The CDR3 contains 13 residues. CDR1 and CDR2 (germline): DFQATT, SNEGSKA (reference sequence). V lost 3 bases and J 1 base, leaving 10 bases between the germline ends. The CDR3, as DNA: TGCAGTGCTAGGGACGGGCAGTCCTACGAGCAGTACTTC. Amino acids: CSARDGQSYEQYF.

This clonotype was seen a few times. V and J are TRBV6-5 and TRBJ2-3; 9 bases are shared with TRBD2. Germline CDR1 is MNHEY and CDR2 is SVGAGI. The CDR3 is made up of 16 amino acids. Trimming removed 2 bases from V and 2 bases from J; junction bases left unmatched: 5. Written as DNA, the CDR3 is TGTGCCAGCAGTTACCAGCGGGAGGATAACACAGATACGCAGTATTTT. This encodes CASSYQREDNTDTQYF.

The V and J genes are TRBV5-1 and TRBJ2-7; 10 bases map to TRBD1. The J segment lost 5 bases and the V segment lost 3 bases, leaving 8 bases of the junction unmatched. The CDR3 length is 15 residues. CDR1 SGHRS and CDR2 YFSETQ come from the germline V gene. CDR3 bases: TGCGCCAGCAGCTCGTTACCGGGACAGGGGAACGAGCAGTACTTC. It specifies CASSSLPGQGNEQYF.

The chain couples TRBV24-1 to TRBJ1-2; D remains unclear. The CDR3 consists of 15 residues. CDR1 and CDR2 from the germline V gene are KGHDR and SFDVKD. The V gene lost 7 bases and the J gene lost 5 bases, with 19 bases spanning the gap. DNA for the CDR3: TGTGCCACCAGCCCCCGAGACACCGAGATTTATGGCTACACCTTC. This sequence encodes CATSPRDTEIYGYTF.

This CDR3 reads CASSEAGVQVDTQYF. CDR3 nucleotides: TGTGCCAGCAGTGAAGCGGGAGTTCAGGTAGATACGCAGTATTTT. The rearrangement uses TRBV6-1 and TRBJ2-3; D might be TRBD2 (5 bases). This CDR3 is 15 amino acids long. The V end was cut by 0 bases, the J end by 5 bases, with 12 bases between. Per germline, CDR1 MNHNS and CDR2 SASEGT.

The chain joins TRBV9 to TRBJ1-4, with TRBD1 identical over 9 bases. V trimming: 4 bases; J trimming: 10 bases; junction bases outside the gene matches: 11. Germline lookup yields CDR1 SGDLS and CDR2 YYNGEE. CDR3 length equals 15 residues. CDR3 DNA: TGTGCCAGCAGCCTGACTACAGGGGGCGCCGGAAAACTGTTTTTT. Translated, it gives CASSLTTGGAGKLFF.

This clonotype was picked up a small number of times. The chain combines TRBV7-8 with TRBJ2-1; no firm D call. V was trimmed by 1 base and J by 6 bases, leaving 7 bases between them. The CDR3 covers 13 residues. The V gene's germline CDR1 is SGHVS and CDR2 FQNEAQ. The DNA of the CDR3 is TGTGCCAGCAGCTTAGGCTGGGTCAATGAGCAGTTCTTC. It yields the protein CASSLGWVNEQFF. The variable domain in full, completed from reference TRBV7-8 and TRBJ2-1, reads GAGVSQSPRYKVAKRGQDVALRCDPISGHVSLFWYQQALGQGPEFLTYFQNEAQLDKSGLPSDRFFAERPEGSVSTLKIQRTQQEDSAVYLCASSLGWVNEQFFGPGTRLTVL.

This clonotype was counted between two and nine times. The chain uses TRBV12-3 or TRBV12-4 and TRBJ2-1, with unresolved D. CDR3 length: 13 amino acids. Trimming stripped 3 bases from V and 4 bases from J, with 7 bases between. CDR3 region: CASSFGLYNEQFF. As DNA, the CDR3 is TGTGCCAGCAGTTTCGGCTTGTACAATGAGCAGTTCTTC.

This clonotype was seen a handful of times. The chain employs TRBV7-2 and TRBJ2-1, with 7 positions matching TRBD2. Germline V lookup: CDR1 SGHTA, CDR2 FQGNSA. The CDR3 is 17 amino acids. V lost 0 bases, J lost 10 bases, and 15 bases stayed unmatched. The CDR3 is CASSLAAGVLLSGEQFF. The CDR3 DNA reads as TGTGCCAGCAGCTTAGCCGCGGGGGTCCTCCTCAGTGGGGAGCAGTTCTTC.

The gene calls are TRBV5-1 and TRBJ2-5; TRBD2 agrees at 12 bases. Germline lookup yields CDR1 SGHRS and CDR2 YFSETQ. With 0 bases clipped from V and 11 bases from J, the junction kept 11 bases outside the gene matches. The CDR3 has 16 amino acids. For the CDR3, the DNA is TGCGCCAGCAGCTTGGCCTTGACTAGCGGGAGCGATGAGCAGTACTTC. Amino acids: CASSLALTSGSDEQYF.

The sample holds a few counts of this clonotype. V gene TRBV4-1 combines with J gene TRBJ1-6; 9 bases fit TRBD1. Per germline, CDR1 MGHRA and CDR2 YSYEKL. The CDR3 runs 16 residues. Trimming removed 4 bases from V and 10 bases from J; junction bases left unmatched: 11. The CDR3 spells CASSLFEGQGQSPLHF. CDR3 DNA: TGCGCCAGCAGCCTTTTCGAAGGACAGGGGCAATCACCCCTCCACTTT.

The rearrangement joins TRBV24-1 to TRBJ2-3; 10 nucleotides match TRBD2. There are 16 residues in the CDR3. With 4 bases clipped from V and 5 bases from J, the junction kept 8 bases outside the gene matches. From germline, CDR1 is KGHDR and CDR2 SFDVKD. The CDR3 DNA reads TGTGCCACCAGTGACCCACAAGCGGGGGGGCGAGATACGCAGTATTTT. Residues: CATSDPQAGGRDTQYF.

Many counts were recorded for this clonotype. This rearrangement joins TRBV7-3 to TRBJ2-1; 9 bases are a match to TRBD2. The germline V gene has CDR1 SGHTA and CDR2 FQGTGA. Trimming removed 1 base from V and 7 bases from J; junction bases left unmatched: 8. The length of the CDR3 is 16 residues. The CDR3: CASSLNRRGGLNEQFF. CDR3 sequence (DNA): TGTGCCAGCAGCTTAAATCGGCGGGGGGGCCTGAATGAGCAGTTCTTC.

The rearrangement uses TRBV30 and TRBJ2-6; no reliable D call. Germline V CDR1 and CDR2: GTSNPN, SVGIG (reference sequence). The V end lost 1 base, the J end lost 2 bases, and 9 bases lay between the germline ends. This CDR3 has 15 residues. CDR3 DNA sequence: TGTGCCTGGAGTGGATATGGGACTGGGGCCAACGTCCTGACTTTC. Translated, it gives CAWSGYGTGANVLTF.

The chain is built from TRBV7-6 and TRBJ2-1; 11 bases are a match to TRBD2. The CDR3 extends over 17 amino acids. Germline V gene lookup returns CDR1 SGHVS and CDR2 FNYEAQ. With V trimmed by 2 bases and J by 3 bases, 6 bases remained unmatched. In DNA, the CDR3 is TGTGCCAGCAGCTTAATAGCGGGGGGGTTTAACTACAATGAGCAGTTCTTC. Translating it yields CASSLIAGGFNYNEQFF.

This chain joins TRBV29-1 and TRBJ1-2; 8 nucleotides agree with TRBD1. The CDR3 is 13 residues long. CDR1 is SQVTM, CDR2 ANQGSEA, per germline. With 6 bases clipped from V and 1 base from J, the junction kept 4 bases outside the gene matches. CDR3 sequence (DNA): TGCAGCGTGGGGACAGGCAGTAACTATGGCTACACCTTC. Translating it yields CSVGTGSNYGYTF.

This chain connects TRBV27 to TRBJ1-2, with D possibly being TRBD1 (6 bases). The CDR3 runs to 19 residues. Deletions cut 3 bases from V and 2 bases from J, with 25 bases between. CDR1 and CDR2 from the germline V gene are MNHEY and SMNVEV (reference sequence). CDR3 sequence reads: CASSLAPHKGGGVNYGYTF. In nucleotides, the CDR3 is TGTGCCAGCAGTTTGGCCCCCCATAAGGGAGGGGGTGTAAACTATGGCTACACCTTC.

This clonotype turned up a few times. J is TRBJ2-1 and V is TRBV5-1; 13 nucleotides line up with TRBD2. TRBJ2-7 explains the end of the DNA better; the J call may be wrong. The V gene's germline CDR1 is SGHRS and CDR2 YFSETQ. This CDR3 is built from 17 residues. In DNA, the CDR3 is TGCGCCAGCAGCTGGACTAGCGGGGGAACTACCTACAATGAGCAGTACTTC. This translates into CASSWTSGGTTYNEQYF.

The chain employs TRBV7-9 and TRBJ2-3, with D possibly matching TRBD2 (6 bases). CDR1 is SEHNR and CDR2 is FQNEAQ in the germline V gene (reference sequence). V dropped 3 bases and J dropped 6 bases, with 13 bases sitting between them. The CDR3 runs 14 residues. The CDR3 is CASSFPGSGDTQYF. The CDR3 DNA is TGTGCCAGCAGCTTTCCCGGGAGCGGTGATACGCAGTATTTT.

This clonotype was seen only a few times. The chain carries TRBV29-1 and TRBJ2-7; 7 nucleotides match TRBD1. J gave up 3 bases and V 5 bases, and 13 bases lay outside the gene matches. The V gene's germline CDR1 is SQVTM and CDR2 ANQGSEA. The CDR3 contains 15 residues. The CDR3 sequence is CSVQGGRRPLYEQYF. The CDR3 DNA sequence: TGCAGCGTTCAAGGGGGCCGCAGGCCCCTCTACGAGCAGTACTTC.